This TCR beta chain was sequenced for a study of T cells in Graves' hyperthyroidism and ophthalmopathy. Study results and limitations: By a 13 V-J model, ophthalmopathy was set apart from stable hyperthyroidism. Most thyroid-expanded clonotypes above 0.001 were also found in blood.

On the basis of clinical symptoms, serum thyroxine and TRAb, thyroid ultrasound and orbital computed tomography, diagnoses were made. The V gene's germline CDR1 is SQVTM and CDR2 ANQGSEA. CDR3 length: 11 amino acids. V lost 8 bases to trimming and J lost 0 bases, with 7 bases between them. From RNA transcripts, TCR beta CDR3 regions were amplified. The HTBI primer set drove a first-round RT-PCR of the TCR CDR3. From the multiplex PCR reads, TCRdb called clonotypes with MiXCR, one entry per CDR3 protein. This sample has roughly 570,000 distinct CDR3 sequences, with roughly 50% found just once. A note on this clonotype: What it binds is unknown.

The chain joins TRBV29-1 to TRBJ1-1; D not certain. This clonotype originated in an adult woman with Graves' disease, either hyperthyroidism or ophthalmopathy (not recorded which). The material sequenced was peripheral blood or thyroid tissue (not recorded which). The CDR3 is CSTTVNTEAFF. The CDR3 DNA follows: TGCAGCACCACAGTGAACACTGAAGCTTTCTTT.